What follows are 19 T cell receptor beta chains derived from one specimen sequenced in a study of shared clonotypes between healthy human individuals (dated by TCRdb to 2018 to 2020). To prepare the library, the immunoSEQ multiplex PCR assay was applied. TCRdb stores this immuneACCESS table with in-frame sequences only. Part of the clones is absent; in the studies checked, under half of the shortfall reflects unresolved V genes, and no reason is known for the rest. This sample comprises about 2.3 million clones, 80% to 95% of them detected only once. The ten largest clones represent 0.39% of the sample. Specimen: naive CD4+ T cells from PBMCs. In light of the paper, this sample's cell subset or site label describes: CD45RA+ positively selected. Source of these receptors: a man in his late teens or twenties in good health. Some clones in this sample may be carry-over from other donors' samples.

The chain employs TRBV18 and TRBJ2-2; 7 positions match TRBD1. This CDR3 has 16 amino acids. V lost 5 bases to trimming and J lost 6 bases; unmatched junction nucleotides: 12. Germline CDR1 is KGHSH and CDR2 is LQKENI. CDR3 DNA sequence: TGTGCCAGCTCATACCTCCGGGACAGATCCTCCGGGGAGCTGTTTTTT. This translates into CASSYLRDRSSGELFF.

In DNA form, the CDR3 reads TGTGCCAGCAGCTTAACAGGGCTCACTGAAGCTTTCTTT. It yields the protein CASSLTGLTEAFF. The chain carries TRBV11-2 and TRBJ1-1; a weak D match, TRBD1 (6 bases). In germline, CDR1 is SGHAT, CDR2 FQNNGV. The CDR3 runs 13 residues. Trimming left V 2 bases short and J 4 bases short, with 8 bases between.

The chain joins TRBV28 to TRBJ1-2; tentatively, D is TRBD1 (5 bases). Per germline, CDR1 MDHEN and CDR2 SYDVKM. The CDR3 contains 15 residues. The V and J ends lost 4 bases and 0 bases respectively, with 12 bases between them. CDR3 bases: TGTGCCAGCAGTTCCAGACAGAGAGCTAACTATGGCTACACCTTC. It specifies CASSSRQRANYGYTF.

CDR3 region: CASGLAGGLFGELFF. CDR3 DNA: TGCGCCAGCGGACTAGCGGGAGGCCTTTTCGGGGAGCTGTTTTTT. The J gene is TRBJ2-2, the V gene TRBV10-1, with TRBD2 identical over 14 bases. The CDR3 covers 15 residues. From germline, CDR1 is WNHNN and CDR2 SYGVQD (reference sequence). V gave up 8 bases and J gave up 7 bases; unmatched junction bases: 6.

The chain joins TRBV4-1 to TRBJ2-7, with D possibly called TRBD1 or TRBD2 (6 bases each). The CDR3 has 16 residues. Germline CDR1 reads MGHRA; CDR2 reads YSYEKL. V was cut by 3 bases and J by 2 bases, with 17 bases left in between. The CDR3 DNA reads as TGCGCCAGCAGCCAGGGGGGCGCAGGGGCCACCTACGAGCAGTACTTC. It encodes CASSQGGAGATYEQYF.

The genes are TRBV5-1 and TRBJ1-1; 9 nucleotides line up with TRBD1. The junction had 10 bases not matched to a gene; V was cut back by 4 bases and J by 6 bases. CDR1 is SGHRS and CDR2 is YFSETQ in the germline V gene. The CDR3 has 15 amino acids. Written as DNA, the CDR3 is TGCGCCAGCAGCAACCGGGGACAGGGTATGGCTGAAGCTTTCTTT. Encoded protein: CASSNRGQGMAEAFF.

CDR3 nucleotides: TGTGCCAGCGGTAGGGGACCGGGCCCCTACGAGCAGTACTTC. It yields the protein CASGRGPGPYEQYF. The rearrangement joins TRBV6-1 to TRBJ2-7; TRBD1 or TRBD2 may be the D gene (5 bases each). V gave up 8 bases and J gave up 2 bases, with 16 bases separating them. Germline assignment: CDR1 MNHNS and CDR2 SASEGT. The CDR3 spans 14 residues.

CDR3 residues: CASSPRTGGVTDTQYF. Written as DNA, the CDR3 is TGCGCCAGCAGCCCCCGGACAGGGGGCGTGACAGATACGCAGTATTTT. The chain links TRBV4-3 to TRBJ2-3, with 11 bases fitting TRBD1. The CDR3 is 16 residues long. V was pared by 4 bases and J by 3 bases, with 6 bases of the junction left unmatched. Germline V CDR1 and CDR2: LGHNA, YSLEER.

Points on this clone: Other DNA sequences from this sample encode an identical CDR3 as well. The chain combines TRBV28 with TRBJ1-2; TRBD1 might be the D (6 bases). This CDR3 is 15 amino acids long. The germline CDR1 and CDR2 sequences are MDHEN and SYDVKM. Trimming removed 1 base at V and 0 bases at J, with 9 bases between. CDR3 sequence: CASSLSGGANYGYTF. CDR3 DNA: TGTGCCAGCAGTTTATCGGGGGGCGCTAACTATGGCTACACCTTC.

The rearrangement links TRBV19 to TRBJ2-1; 8 nucleotides align to TRBD2. V dropped 4 bases and J dropped 5; count of bases not matched to a gene: 7. CDR3 size: 15 residues. CDR1 LNHDA and CDR2 SQIVND come from the germline V gene (reference sequence). CDR3 sequence: CASSRPAGENNEQFF. For the CDR3, the DNA is TGTGCCAGTAGTAGGCCAGCGGGAGAGAACAATGAGCAGTTCTTC.

The chain joins TRBV4-1 to TRBJ1-5, with D uncertain. The germline V gene has CDR1 MGHRA and CDR2 YSYEKL. V lost 0 bases and J 6 bases, leaving 6 bases between the germline ends. The CDR3 totals 13 residues. The CDR3 coding sequence is TGCGCCAGCAGCCAAGATCTATTTCAGCCCCAGCATTTT. Encoded protein: CASSQDLFQPQHF.

This chain joins TRBV6-6 and TRBJ1-5, with D unclear. Per the germline V gene, CDR1 is MNHNY and CDR2 is SVGAGI (reference sequence). The CDR3 totals 16 residues. Deletions cut 2 bases from V and 3 bases from J, with 14 bases between. The CDR3, as DNA: TGTGCCAGCAGTTACCCTTCGATTCGAGACAATCAGCCCCAGCATTTT. Protein product: CASSYPSIRDNQPQHF.

CDR3 bases: TGTGCCAGCAAGGCTAGCGGGAGGGCCGGGAATGAGCAGTTCTTC. Its translation: CASKASGRAGNEQFF. J is TRBJ2-1 and V is TRBV2, with 12 bases that match TRBD2. Germline-derived CDR1 and CDR2 are SNHLY and FYNNEI. This CDR3 contains 15 residues. Trimming took 7 bases from V and 7 from J; bases not matched to a gene: 8.

This chain connects TRBV7-3 to TRBJ2-3; tentative D call: TRBD1 (6 bases). Germline V gene data show CDR1 as SGHTA and CDR2 as FQGTGA. V was clipped by 3 bases and J by 5 bases, with 9 bases between them. CDR3 size: 13 residues. The CDR3 bases are TGTGCCAGCAGCTTCAGGGGAGTAGATACGCAGTATTTT. It codes for CASSFRGVDTQYF.

V gene TRBV7-9 combines with J gene TRBJ1-2; D possibly corresponds to TRBD1 (6 bases). CDR1 SEHNR and CDR2 FQNEAQ come from the germline V gene (reference sequence). V dropped 4 bases and J dropped 8 bases, with 14 bases sitting between them. The CDR3 has 13 residues. CDR3 nucleotides: TGTGCCAGCAGCTCAACAGGGTACATAGGCTACACCTTC. It codes for CASSSTGYIGYTF.

J is TRBJ2-5 and V is TRBV18; D uncertain. Trimming removed 0 bases from V and 6 bases from J, with 8 bases in between. The CDR3 has 13 residues. The germline gives CDR1 KGHSH, CDR2 LQKENI. CDR3 protein: CASSPPSWQTQYF. CDR3 sequence (DNA): TGTGCCAGCTCACCACCGAGCTGGCAGACCCAGTACTTC.

As for this clone: Other DNA sequences in this sample translate to the same CDR3. Written as DNA, the CDR3 is TGTGCCAGCAGCTTGTCGCTAGCGGGAGGCGATGAGCAGTTCTTC. Its protein product is CASSLSLAGGDEQFF. This chain joins TRBV5-4 and TRBJ2-1; TRBD2 matches 11 bases. This CDR3 has 15 residues. The trim removed 1 base at V and 8 bases at J, leaving 5 bases unmatched. Germline-derived CDR1 and CDR2 are SGHNT and YYREEE (reference sequence).

The genes are TRBV21-1 and TRBJ2-5; TRBD2, the table's D call, was not compared with the DNA. TRBV21-1 is deemed a pseudogene. The length of the CDR3 is 9 residues. The CDR3 sequence is CASRETQYF. CDR3 sequence (DNA): TGTGCCAGCCGAGAGACCCAGTACTTC.

The chain carries TRBV6-5 and TRBJ1-1, with D perhaps TRBD1 (5 bases). Trimming pared 2 bases from V and 1 base from J, leaving 11 bases between. Germline V gene lookup returns CDR1 MNHEY and CDR2 SVGAGI. CDR3 length equals 15 residues. The CDR3 DNA is TGTGCCAGCAGTTACATTTCGGGGGGGAACACTGAAGCTTTCTTT. Translated: CASSYISGGNTEAFF.